This T cell receptor (beta chain) was sequenced during a study of brain T cells in children with intractable seizures. Study-wide results and limits: HCMV serostatus was not known, and viral specificity came from CDR3 similarity only.

Comment on this clone: No antigen is known for it.

Time point noted: blood from clinic visit 5 months post-surgery; TSC patient then seizure free. Surgery cases with the highest brain T cell transcript signatures were chosen for sequencing. Before surgery, patients took at least one anti-epileptic drug. Libraries were prepared by immunoSEQ multiplex PCR; TCRdb keeps only in-frame clonotypes and omits some of them. This sample has 300,000 to 400,000 clones, with 93% found just once. The V end was cut by 0 bases, the J end by 7 bases, with 8 bases between. Germline CDR1 SGDLS, CDR2 YYNGEE. This CDR3 spans 14 amino acids. This material consisted of peripheral blood, taken 4 to 6 months after surgery. The receptor's source is a boy in the first two years of life with tuberous sclerosis and intractable seizures. V gene TRBV9 combines with J gene TRBJ1-6; no clear D gene. The DNA for the CDR3 is TGTGCCAGCAGCGTAGAGGGCCTAAATTCACCCCTCCACTTT. Translation: CASSVEGLNSPLHF.